This T cell receptor beta chain originates from a study of cytomegalovirus exposure and HLA in healthy donors. Whole-study findings and limits: Most likely, a cluster of highly shared sequence variants arose as a sequencing artifact. Sequences of the TCR beta chain were said to predict the HLA-A and HLA-B alleles of most subjects accurately.

Germline V gives CDR1 LNHDA, CDR2 SQIVND (reference sequence). V shed 4 bases and J shed 4 bases, with 14 bases lying between them. The CDR3 extends over 15 amino acids. PCR employed 60 Vbeta and 13 Jbeta primers. Assay: immunoSEQ multiplex PCR; the TCRdb copy retains only in-frame clones and omits some. Of 75,000 to 100,000 clones in the sample, about 80% were seen once. Details on this clone: What it recognizes is unknown.

The chain couples TRBV19 to TRBJ1-5; no firm D call. Sequenced sample: PBMCs. The source of this sequence is a man aged 60-69 years in good health and CMV-seropositive. The CDR3 coding sequence is TGTGCCAGTAGTACCGGACTCGACGGGAATCAGCCCCAGCATTTT. Its translation is CASSTGLDGNQPQHF.